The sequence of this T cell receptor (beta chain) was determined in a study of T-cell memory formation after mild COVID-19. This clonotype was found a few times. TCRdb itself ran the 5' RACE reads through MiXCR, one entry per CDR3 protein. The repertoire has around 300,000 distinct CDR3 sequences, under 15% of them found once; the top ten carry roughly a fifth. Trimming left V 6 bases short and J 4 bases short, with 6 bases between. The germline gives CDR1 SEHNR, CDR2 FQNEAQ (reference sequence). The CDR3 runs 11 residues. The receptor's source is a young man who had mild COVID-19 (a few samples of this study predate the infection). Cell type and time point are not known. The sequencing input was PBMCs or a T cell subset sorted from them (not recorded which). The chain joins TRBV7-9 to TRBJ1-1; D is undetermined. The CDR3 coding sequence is TGTGCCAGCAGGCGGGTCACTGAAGCTTTCTTT. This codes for CASRRVTEAFF.